These 9 T cell receptor beta chains originate from one sample sequenced in a study of T cell responses to AZD1222 COVID-19 vaccine (dated by TCRdb to about 2021). Receptors were amplified or captured by the immunoSEQ multiplex PCR assay. Here the immuneACCESS table is served through TCRdb, limited to in-frame sequences with V and J called. Missing clones are a known gap in these copies; in checked studies unresolved V genes cover under half, and the rest lacks a known reason. The sample table contains approximately 70,000 clones; only one count was recorded for roughly 90% of them. The ten largest clonotypes hold less than 3% of the sample. Read against the paper, the sample's time point label means: baseline before first vaccination. The specimen comprised peripheral blood, sampled on day 0 of AZD1222 vaccination. These receptors all stem from an adult in good health.

This clone has a handful of counts. V usage is TRBV28 and J usage is TRBJ1-2; 10 bases line up with TRBD1. CDR1 and CDR2 from the germline V gene are MDHEN and SYDVKM. V trimming: 6 bases; J trimming: 3 bases; junction bases outside the gene matches: 4. The CDR3 runs to 14 residues. The CDR3: CASRETGGDYGYTF. For the CDR3, the DNA is TGTGCCAGCAGGGAGACAGGGGGCGACTATGGCTACACCTTC.

The genes are TRBV5-1 and TRBJ2-7; D uncertain. The germline V gene has CDR1 SGHRS and CDR2 YFSETQ. CDR3 length: 15 amino acids. The V gene lost 1 base and the J gene lost 2 bases, with 13 bases spanning the gap. The DNA for the CDR3 is TGCGCCAGCAGCTTGAATCTAGGCAAGACCTACGAGCAGTACTTC. Translation gives CASSLNLGKTYEQYF. The whole variable domain, remainder taken from reference TRBV5-1 and TRBJ2-7, is KAGVTQTPRYLIKTRGQQVTLSCSPISGHRSVSWYQQTPGQGLQFLFEYFSETQRNKGNFPGRFSGRQFSNSRSEMNVSTLELGDSALYLCASSLNLGKTYEQYFGPGTRLTVT.

The gene calls are TRBV28 and TRBJ1-2; D is unclear. Germline CDR1 is MDHEN and CDR2 is SYDVKM. Between the trimmed V and J ends, which lost 3 bases and 4 bases, there was a span of 12 bases. The CDR3 loop spans 14 amino acids. In DNA, the CDR3 is TGTGCCAGCAGTTTCGGGCAGATCCTCTATGGCTACACCTTC. Its protein product is CASSFGQILYGYTF.

V gene TRBV6-2 or TRBV6-3 combines with J gene TRBJ1-5; D not resolved. Trimming stripped 2 bases from V and 0 bases from J, with 11 bases between. The CDR3 spans 16 residues. The germline CDR1 and CDR2 sequences are MNHEY and SVGEGT. CDR3 sequence: CASSYMSPYSNQPQHF. In DNA, the CDR3 is TGTGCCAGCAGTTACATGTCACCGTATAGCAATCAGCCCCAGCATTTT.

J is TRBJ2-1 and V is TRBV5-1, with 8 nucleotides matching TRBD2. The CDR3 sequence is 15 residues long. With 3 bases clipped from V and 4 bases from J, the junction kept 6 bases outside the gene matches. CDR1 is SGHRS, CDR2 YFSETQ, per germline. CDR3 coding DNA: TGCGCCAGCAGCTCCCTCGCGGGAGGATACAATGAGCAGTTCTTC. Amino acids: CASSSLAGGYNEQFF.

The J gene is TRBJ2-2, the V gene TRBV6-2 or TRBV6-3, with a weak D call TRBD2 (6 bases). V lost 2 bases, J lost 2 bases, and 9 bases lay in between. CDR3 length equals 15 residues. Germline-derived CDR1 and CDR2 are MNHEY and SVGEGT. CDR3: CASSYLAINTGELFF. CDR3 in DNA: TGTGCCAGCAGTTACCTAGCGATAAACACCGGGGAGCTGTTTTTT.

V usage is TRBV28 and J usage is TRBJ2-7; no clear D gene. Germline-derived CDR1 and CDR2 are MDHEN and SYDVKM. V lost 2 bases and J 0 bases, leaving 11 bases between the germline ends. The CDR3 totals 15 residues. CDR3 residues: CASSLIGLSSYEQYF. The DNA for the CDR3 is TGTGCCAGCAGTTTAATTGGGCTTAGCTCCTACGAGCAGTACTTC. The variable domain in full, with the rest retrieved from reference TRBV28 and TRBJ2-7, is DVKVTQSSRYLVKRTGEKVFLECVQDMDHENMFWYRQDPGLGLRLIYFSYDVKMKEKGDIPEGYSVSREKKERFSLILESASTNQTSMYLCASSLIGLSSYEQYFGPGTRLTVT.

This clone was picked up a small number of times. This chain connects TRBV28 to TRBJ1-6; D remains ambiguous. This CDR3 comprises 14 residues. Germline V gene data show CDR1 as MDHEN and CDR2 as SYDVKM. The V and J ends lost 5 bases and 10 bases respectively, with 15 bases between them. Written as DNA, the CDR3 is TGTGCCAGCAGTACCGGAGGCTTTGGATCACCCCTCCACTTT. Translating it yields CASSTGGFGSPLHF.

The table lists this clone with a count of one. The chain joins TRBV29-1 to TRBJ2-3; 10 bases fit TRBD2. Germline values: CDR1 SQVTM, CDR2 ANQGSEA. V shed 5 bases, J shed 5 bases, and the junction held 4 bases outside the gene matches. The CDR3 contains 13 residues. The CDR3 loop is CSVLPSGRDTQYF. The CDR3, as DNA: TGCAGCGTTCTCCCTAGCGGGAGAGATACGCAGTATTTT.